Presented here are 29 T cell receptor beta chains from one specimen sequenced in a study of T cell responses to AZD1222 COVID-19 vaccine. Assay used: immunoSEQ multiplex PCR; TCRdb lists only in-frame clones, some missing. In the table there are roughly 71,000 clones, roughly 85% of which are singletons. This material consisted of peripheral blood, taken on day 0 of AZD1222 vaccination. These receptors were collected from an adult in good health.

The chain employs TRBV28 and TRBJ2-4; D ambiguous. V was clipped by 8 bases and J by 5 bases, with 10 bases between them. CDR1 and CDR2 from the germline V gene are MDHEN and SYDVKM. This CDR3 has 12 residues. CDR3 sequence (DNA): TGTGCCAGCTCTGGGGTTCAAAACATTCAGTACTTC. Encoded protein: CASSGVQNIQYF.

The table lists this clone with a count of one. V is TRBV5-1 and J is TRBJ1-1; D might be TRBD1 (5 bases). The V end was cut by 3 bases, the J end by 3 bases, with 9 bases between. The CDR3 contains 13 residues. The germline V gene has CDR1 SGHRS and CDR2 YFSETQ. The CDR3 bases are TGCGCCAGCAGCTATCAGGGTTACACTGAAGCTTTCTTT. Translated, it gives CASSYQGYTEAFF.

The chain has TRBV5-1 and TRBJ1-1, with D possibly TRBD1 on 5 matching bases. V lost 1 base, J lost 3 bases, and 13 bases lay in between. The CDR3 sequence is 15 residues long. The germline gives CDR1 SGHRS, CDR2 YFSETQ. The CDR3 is CASSLTAGIDTEAFF. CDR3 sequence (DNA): TGCGCCAGCAGCTTGACGGCAGGGATTGACACTGAAGCTTTCTTT.

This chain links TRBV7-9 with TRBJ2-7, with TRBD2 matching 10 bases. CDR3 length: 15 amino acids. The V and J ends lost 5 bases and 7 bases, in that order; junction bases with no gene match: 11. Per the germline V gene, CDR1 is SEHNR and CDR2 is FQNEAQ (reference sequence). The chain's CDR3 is CASSRPLAGEEEQYF. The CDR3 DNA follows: TGTGCCAGCAGCCGACCCCTAGCGGGAGAAGAGGAGCAGTACTTC. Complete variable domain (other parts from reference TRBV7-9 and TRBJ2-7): DTGVSQNPRHKITKRGQNVTFRCDPISEHNRLYWYRQTLGQGPEFLTYFQNEAQLEKSRLLSDRFSAERPKGSFSTLEIQRTEQGDSAMYLCASSRPLAGEEEQYFGPGTRLTVT.

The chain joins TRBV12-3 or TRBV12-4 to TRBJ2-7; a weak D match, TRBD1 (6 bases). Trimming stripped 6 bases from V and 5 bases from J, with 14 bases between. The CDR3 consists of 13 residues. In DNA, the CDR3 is TGTGCCAGCAGCTCTGACAGGTCCCACGAGCAGTACTTC. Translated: CASSSDRSHEQYF.

The CDR3 region has the DNA TGTGCCAGCTCACCGCGCGGGACAGGGACCTACGAGCAGTACTTC. Residues: CASSPRGTGTYEQYF. The chain has TRBV18 and TRBJ2-7; 9 nucleotides match TRBD1. Germline values: CDR1 KGHSH, CDR2 LQKENI. There are 15 residues in the CDR3. J gave up 2 bases and V 3 bases, and 5 bases lay outside the gene matches.

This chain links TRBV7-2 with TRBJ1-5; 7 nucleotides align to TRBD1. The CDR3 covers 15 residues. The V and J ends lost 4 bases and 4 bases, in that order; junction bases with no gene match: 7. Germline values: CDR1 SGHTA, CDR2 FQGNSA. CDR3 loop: CASSSGQTGNQPQHF. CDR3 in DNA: TGTGCCAGCAGCTCGGGACAGACAGGGAATCAGCCCCAGCATTTT.

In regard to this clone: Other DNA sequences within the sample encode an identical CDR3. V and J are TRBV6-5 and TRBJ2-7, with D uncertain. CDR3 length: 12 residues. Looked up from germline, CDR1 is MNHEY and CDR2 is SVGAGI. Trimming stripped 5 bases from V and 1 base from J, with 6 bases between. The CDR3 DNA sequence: TGTGCCAGCAGTCATGATTCCTACGAGCAGTACTTC. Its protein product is CASSHDSYEQYF.

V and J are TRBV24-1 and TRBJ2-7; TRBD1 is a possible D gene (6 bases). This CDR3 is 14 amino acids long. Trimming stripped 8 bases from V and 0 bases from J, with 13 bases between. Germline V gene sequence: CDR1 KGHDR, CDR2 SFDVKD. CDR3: CATMNRVGSYEQYF. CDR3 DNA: TGTGCCACCATGAACAGGGTAGGCTCCTACGAGCAGTACTTC.

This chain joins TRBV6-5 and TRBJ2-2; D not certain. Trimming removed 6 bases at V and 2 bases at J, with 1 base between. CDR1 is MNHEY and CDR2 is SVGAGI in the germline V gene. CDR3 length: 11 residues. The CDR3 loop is CASSNTGELFF. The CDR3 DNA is TGTGCCAGCAGCAACACCGGGGAGCTGTTTTTT.

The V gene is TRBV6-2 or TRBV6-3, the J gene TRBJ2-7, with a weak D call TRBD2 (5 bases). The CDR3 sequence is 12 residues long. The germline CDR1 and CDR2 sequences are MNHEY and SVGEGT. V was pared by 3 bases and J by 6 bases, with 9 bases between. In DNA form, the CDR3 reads TGTGCCAGCAGTTATGTACTAGTCGAGCAGTACTTC. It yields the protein CASSYVLVEQYF.

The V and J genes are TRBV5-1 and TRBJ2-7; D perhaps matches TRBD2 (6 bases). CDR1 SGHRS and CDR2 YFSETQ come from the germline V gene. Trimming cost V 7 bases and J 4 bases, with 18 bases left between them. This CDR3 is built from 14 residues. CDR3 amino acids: CASAWGDGSYEQYF. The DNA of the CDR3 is TGCGCCAGCGCCTGGGGTGACGGGAGTTACGAGCAGTACTTC.

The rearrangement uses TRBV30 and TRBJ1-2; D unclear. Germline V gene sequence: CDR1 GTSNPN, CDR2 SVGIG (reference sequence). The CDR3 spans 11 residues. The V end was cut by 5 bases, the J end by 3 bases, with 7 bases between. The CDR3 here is CAWAQYYGYTF. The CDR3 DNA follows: TGTGCCTGGGCACAGTACTATGGCTACACCTTC.

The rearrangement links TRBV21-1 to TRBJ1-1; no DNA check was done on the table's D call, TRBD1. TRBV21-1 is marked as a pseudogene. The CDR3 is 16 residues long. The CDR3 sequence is CASSKKPGQMNTEAFF. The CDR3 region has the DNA TGTGCCAGCAGCAAAAAACCTGGACAGATGAACACTGAAGCTTTCTTT.

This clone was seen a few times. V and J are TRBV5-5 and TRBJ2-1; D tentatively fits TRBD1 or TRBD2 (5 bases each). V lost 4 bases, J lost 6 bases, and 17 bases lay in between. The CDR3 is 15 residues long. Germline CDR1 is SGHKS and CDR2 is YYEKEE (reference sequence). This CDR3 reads CASSPEAGSSNEQFF. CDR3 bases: TGTGCCAGCAGCCCGGAGGCAGGGAGCAGCAATGAGCAGTTCTTC.

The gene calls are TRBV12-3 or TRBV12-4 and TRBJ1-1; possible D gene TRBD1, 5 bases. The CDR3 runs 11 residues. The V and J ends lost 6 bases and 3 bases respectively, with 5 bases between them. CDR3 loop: CASRGHTEAFF. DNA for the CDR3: TGTGCCAGCAGGGGGCACACTGAAGCTTTCTTT.

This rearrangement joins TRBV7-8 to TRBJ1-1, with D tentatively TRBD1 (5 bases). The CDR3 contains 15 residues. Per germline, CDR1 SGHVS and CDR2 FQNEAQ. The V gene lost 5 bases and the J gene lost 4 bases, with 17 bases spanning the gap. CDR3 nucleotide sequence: TGTGCCAGCAGCCCTATTCAGGGTTCTAGCACTGAAGCTTTCTTT. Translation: CASSPIQGSSTEAFF.

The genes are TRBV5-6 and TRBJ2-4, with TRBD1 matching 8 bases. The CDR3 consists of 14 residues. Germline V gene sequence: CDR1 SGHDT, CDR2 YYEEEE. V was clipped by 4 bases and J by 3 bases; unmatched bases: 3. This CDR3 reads CASSTTGVKNIQYF. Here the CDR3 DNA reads TGTGCCAGCAGCACGACAGGGGTCAAAAACATTCAGTACTTC.

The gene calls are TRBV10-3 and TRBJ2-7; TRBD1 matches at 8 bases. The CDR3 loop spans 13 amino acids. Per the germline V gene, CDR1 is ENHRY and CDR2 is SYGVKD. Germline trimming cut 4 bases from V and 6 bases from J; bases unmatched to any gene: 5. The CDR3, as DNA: TGTGCCATCAGTGCCGACAGGGGCCGCGAGCAGTACTTC. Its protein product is CAISADRGREQYF.

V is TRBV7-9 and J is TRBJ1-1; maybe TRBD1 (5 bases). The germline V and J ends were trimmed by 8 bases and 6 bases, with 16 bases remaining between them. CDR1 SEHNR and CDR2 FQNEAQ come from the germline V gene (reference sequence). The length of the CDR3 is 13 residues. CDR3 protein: CASALGGEAEAFF. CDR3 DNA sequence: TGTGCCAGCGCCCTTGGAGGGGAGGCTGAAGCTTTCTTT.

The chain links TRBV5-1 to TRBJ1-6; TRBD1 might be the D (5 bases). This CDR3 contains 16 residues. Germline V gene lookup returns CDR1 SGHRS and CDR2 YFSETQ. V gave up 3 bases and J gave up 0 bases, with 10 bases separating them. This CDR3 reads CASSSGLSSYNSPLHF. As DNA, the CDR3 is TGCGCCAGCAGCTCGGGACTGAGCTCCTATAATTCACCCCTCCACTTT.

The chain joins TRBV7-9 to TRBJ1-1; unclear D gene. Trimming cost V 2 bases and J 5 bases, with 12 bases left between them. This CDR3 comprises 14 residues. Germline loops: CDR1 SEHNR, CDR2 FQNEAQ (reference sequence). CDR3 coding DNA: TGTGCCAGCAGCTTAAGGGTAGGAGATACTGAAGCTTTCTTT. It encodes CASSLRVGDTEAFF.

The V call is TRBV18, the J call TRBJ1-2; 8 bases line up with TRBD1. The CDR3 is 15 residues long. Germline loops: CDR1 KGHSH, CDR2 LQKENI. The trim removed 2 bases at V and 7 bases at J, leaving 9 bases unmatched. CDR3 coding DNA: TGTGCCAGCTCACCATCAGACAGGGGAAAGGCTGGCTACACCTTC. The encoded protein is CASSPSDRGKAGYTF.

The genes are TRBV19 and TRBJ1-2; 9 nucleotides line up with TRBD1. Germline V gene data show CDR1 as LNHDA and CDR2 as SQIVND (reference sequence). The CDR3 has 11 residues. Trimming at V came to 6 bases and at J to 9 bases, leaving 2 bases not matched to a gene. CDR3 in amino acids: CASSGQGRYTF. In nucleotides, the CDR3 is TGTGCCAGTAGCGGACAGGGGCGCTACACCTTC. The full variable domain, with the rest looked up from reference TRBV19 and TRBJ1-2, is DGGITQSPKYLFRKEGQNVTLSCEQNLNHDAMYWYRQDPGQGLRLIYYSQIVNDFQKGDIAEGYSVSREKKESFPLTVTSAQKNPTAFYLCASSGQGRYTFGSGTRLTVV.

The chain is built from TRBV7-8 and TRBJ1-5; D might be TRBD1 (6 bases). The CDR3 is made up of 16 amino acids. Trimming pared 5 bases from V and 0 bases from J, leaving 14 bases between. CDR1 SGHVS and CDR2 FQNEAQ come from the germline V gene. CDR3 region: CASSSIQGLSNQPQHF. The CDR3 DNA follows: TGTGCCAGCAGCAGTATACAGGGCCTTAGCAATCAGCCCCAGCATTTT.

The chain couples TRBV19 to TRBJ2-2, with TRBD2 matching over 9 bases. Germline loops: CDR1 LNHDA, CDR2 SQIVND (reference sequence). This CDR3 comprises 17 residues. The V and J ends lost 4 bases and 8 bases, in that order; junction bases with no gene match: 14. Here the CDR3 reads CASSTRVAGEQSGELFF. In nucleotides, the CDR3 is TGTGCCAGTAGTACTCGGGTAGCGGGGGAACAGTCTGGGGAGCTGTTTTTT.

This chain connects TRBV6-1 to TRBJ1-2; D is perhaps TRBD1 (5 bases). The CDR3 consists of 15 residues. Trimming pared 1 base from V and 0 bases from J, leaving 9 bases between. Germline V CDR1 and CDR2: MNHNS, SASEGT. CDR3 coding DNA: TGTGCCAGCAGTGAAGGGGACGGTGCTAACTATGGCTACACCTTC. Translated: CASSEGDGANYGYTF.

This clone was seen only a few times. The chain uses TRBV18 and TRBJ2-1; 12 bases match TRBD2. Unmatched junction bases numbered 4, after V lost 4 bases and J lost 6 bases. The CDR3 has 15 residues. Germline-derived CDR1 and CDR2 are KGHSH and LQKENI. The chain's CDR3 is CASSQTSGSGNEQFF. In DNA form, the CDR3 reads TGTGCCAGCTCACAGACTAGCGGGAGTGGCAATGAGCAGTTCTTC.

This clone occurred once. CDR3 sequence: CASSQEGRGGYYGYTF. The DNA for the CDR3 is TGCGCCAGCAGCCAAGAGGGCCGGGGCGGATACTATGGCTACACCTTC. This chain connects TRBV4-1 to TRBJ1-2, with D maybe TRBD1 (5 bases). Germline V gene lookup returns CDR1 MGHRA and CDR2 YSYEKL. This CDR3 region has 16 residues. Trimming pared 0 bases from V and 3 bases from J, leaving 14 bases between.